This T cell receptor beta chain was identified during a study of T cells in Graves' hyperthyroidism and ophthalmopathy (dated by TCRdb to between 2018 and 2020). For the study in its entirety: Peripheral blood was collected at initial diagnosis, before any treatment. Once sampling was done, hyperthyroidism patients were given methimazole at a starting dose of 30 mg daily, whereas ophthalmopathy patients were given high-dose intravenous methylprednisolone. The roughly 91 discovery patients were randomly divided into training and test sets at a 7:3 ratio. To identify distinguishing TCR V-J signatures, a discovery cohort of about 95 patients was used, comprising approximately 40 with Graves' ophthalmopathy and under 60 with stable Graves' hyperthyroidism. Prospective prediction of ophthalmopathy was tested in an independent validation cohort of approximately 19 hyperthyroidism patients and 17 patients who later progressed to ophthalmopathy. In several Graves' hyperthyroidism patients, the study also compared T-cell repertoires from thyroid tissue with T-cell repertoires from blood. The paper describes TCR Vbeta CDR3 sequencing of 135 peripheral blood samples, made up of fewer than 50 ophthalmopathy patients, around 78 hyperthyroidism patients and 17 progressor patients. Paper-wide results and their limitations: During validation, the model predicted progression to ophthalmopathy a median of about 6.5 months ahead of onset, with around 65% sensitivity and more than 72% specificity. Ophthalmopathy was separated from stable hyperthyroidism by a 13 V-J signature model, with around 88% sensitivity and about 81% specificity obtained in cross-validation and 80%/75% obtained in testing. Most expanded thyroid clonotypes (frequency above 0.001) were also found in blood, which suggests that blood repertoires may mirror thyroid immune responses. No statistical method was used to fix the sample size in advance, and group allocation was not hidden from the investigators.

The TCR beta CDR3 regions were amplified from the RNA transcripts. A first-round RT-PCR of the TCR CDR3 used the HTBI primer set with the Qiagen OneStep RT-PCR kit. The libraries were constructed in a second round of multiplex PCR and then size-selected and purified. Paired-end sequencing of the libraries was performed with 100 bp reads on an Illumina HiSeq2000. As for how the authors treated the data: SOAPnuke was used to process the raw data, removing reads that contained adapters or uncalled bases, had a mean Phred below 15, or lacked an exact match to the constant primer or identifier. High-quality paired reads were merged with COPE v1.2.5, and unique nucleotide sequences were defined as clonotypes. MiTCR v1.1 was used to align the clonotypes against IMGT TRBV, TRBD and TRBJ reference segments. The analysis included only V-J combinations with a frequency above 0.0001, which together covered roughly 99% of the repertoires. The TCS score was defined as the ratio of F50 (clonal expansion) to E x V (chaos), calculated using BLOSUM62-based TCRdist between CDR3 peptides within each V-J. Welch's t-statistics and random forest reduced approximately 520 V-J features to about 12, which were used in a naive Bayes classifier (R e1071). Through fastp at Q25 and MiXCR, TCRdb rebuilt clones from the public reads, retaining in-frame beta chains. CDR3 protein duplicates are merged, each entry listing the most common genes and DNA. TCRdb, not the authors, supplied the V and J calls. The sample contains 300,000 or so distinct CDR3 sequences, 21% of them found a single time. The leading ten clones occupy roughly 52% of the sample.

From the cysteine through the phenylalanine, the CDR3 covers 13 amino acids. Only the CDR3 part of the read is kept: 39 bases, read in frame from the first base. Trimming takes 10 bases from V and 9 bases from J, and the germline ends sit 19 bases apart. Via the germline V gene, CDR1 is MNHNS and CDR2 SASEGT. Stable Graves' hyperthyroidism was defined as the absence of progression to ophthalmopathy over 18 months of follow-up. The hyperthyroidism patients were between 18 and 65 years old and newly diagnosed, with a disease duration of less than 2 months. Exclusion was applied to patients with uncontrolled infections, other autoimmune diseases, pregnancy or lactation. Clinical symptoms, serum thyroxine and TRAb, thyroid ultrasound, and orbital computed tomography formed the basis for the diagnoses. Ficoll-Paque density gradient centrifugation was used to isolate PBMCs from around 9.1 ml of fresh peripheral blood. Total RNA was extracted with Trizol reagent, and quality was checked on an Agilent 2100 Bioanalyzer.

This clonotype showed up many times. The antigen it recognizes is unknown. Base qualities were left out, and no much larger clone turns up one base away. The sequence came from a woman in her forties or fifties with Graves' hyperthyroidism. Input material: blood. The chain joins TRBV6-1 to TRBJ2-4; 6 matching bases give a weak D call of TRBD1. For the CDR3, the sequence is CATSRGGAPIQYF. The DNA sequence follows: TGTGCCACTTCAAGAGGGGGAGCCCCCATTCAGTACTTC.